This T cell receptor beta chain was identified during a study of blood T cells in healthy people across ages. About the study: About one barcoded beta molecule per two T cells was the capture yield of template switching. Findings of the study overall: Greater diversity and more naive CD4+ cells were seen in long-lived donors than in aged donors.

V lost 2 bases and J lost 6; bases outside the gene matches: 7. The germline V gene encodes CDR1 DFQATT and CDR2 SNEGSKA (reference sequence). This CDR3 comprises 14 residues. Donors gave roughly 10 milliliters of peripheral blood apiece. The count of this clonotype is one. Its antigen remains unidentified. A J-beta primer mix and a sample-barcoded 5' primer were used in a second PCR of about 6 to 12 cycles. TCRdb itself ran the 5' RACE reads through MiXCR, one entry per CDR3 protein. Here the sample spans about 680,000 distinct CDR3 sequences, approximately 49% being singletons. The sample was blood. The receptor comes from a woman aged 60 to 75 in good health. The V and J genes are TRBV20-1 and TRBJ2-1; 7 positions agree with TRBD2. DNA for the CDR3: TGCAGTGCTAGACTGGCTAGCGGTCTCAATGAGCAGTTCTTC. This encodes CSARLASGLNEQFF.